This record looks at one T cell receptor (beta chain) sequence and its context. V lost 0 bases and J 0 bases, leaving 9 bases between the germline ends. Per the germline V gene, CDR1 is GTSNPN and CDR2 is SVGIG (reference sequence). The CDR3 consists of 15 residues. The protocol was immunoSEQ multiplex PCR, while the TCRdb copy is restricted to in-frame clones and leaves out a portion. The sample has tens of thousands of clones, over 75% seen once. The entry originates in a study of OX40 agonist ivuxolimab in advanced cancers. Sequencing used CD4+ or CD8+ T cells sorted from blood, obtained in a trial of the OX40 agonist ivuxolimab. The rearrangement joins TRBV30 to TRBJ1-3; the D is unclear. The sequence was collected from an adult with an advanced solid tumor such as melanoma, head and neck, liver or kidney cancer. DNA of the CDR3: TGTGCCTGGAGTGTAGCCAAGAGCTCTGGAAACACCATATATTTT. This sequence encodes CAWSVAKSSGNTIYF.